This TCR beta chain comes out of a study of chemoradiotherapy in HPV16-positive cancers (dated by TCRdb to 2021 to 2024). About the study as a whole: Candidate HPV-specific T-cell clones and common TCR motifs were defined by functional T-cell assays performed on cells from a couple of HPV16-positive patients. The study set out to ask whether T-cell immunity against the HPV oncoproteins E6 and E7 changes over the course of chemoradiotherapy and whether that immunity affects survival. The candidate HPV-specific TCRs and motifs were subsequently tracked in TCR repertoires obtained from approximately 86 patients with HPV-related cancers. Broad study findings and their caveats: Only a couple of HPV16-positive patients were used to derive the functional definition of HPV-specific T cells, and the survival association was reported for HPV16-positive patients. Expansion of candidate HPV-specific clones and E7-related TCR motifs was observed in the tumor microenvironment during treatment, whereas no such expansion was observed for non-HPV-specific T cells. In HPV16-positive patients, expansion of HPV-responsive T cells during chemoradiotherapy was associated with improved recurrence-free survival.

Because repertoires were sampled repeatedly during chemoradiotherapy, clonal expansion in the tumor microenvironment could be followed. On this clone: This clone's antigen is unknown. No base-level quality is on record; no much larger clone is a single base apart.

Including cysteine and phenylalanine, the CDR3 has 14 amino acids. Left in the record is the CDR3 DNA by itself, 42 bases read in frame from the first base. V lost 2 bases and J lost 0 bases; the stretch between them is 8 bases long. Via the germline V gene, CDR1 is SGHRS and CDR2 YFSETQ. Libraries were built with the immunoSEQ multiplex PCR assay. As stored in TCRdb, this immuneACCESS dataset retains in-frame rearrangements with V and J assigned. A fraction of the clones does not appear; measured against another copy, unresolved V genes explain less than half of the discrepancy, and the remainder lacks a known reason. This sample gives over 10,000 clones in total; 63% of them show up just once. The ten largest make up about 20% of the sample.

The chain joins TRBV5-1 to TRBJ1-1, with the D gene uncertain. Sampling took place from a patient who underwent chemoradiotherapy. The TCR sequence derives from a human donor with HPV-associated anogenital cancer. The CDR3 reads as follows: CASSFEGLNTEAFF. The DNA sequence is TGCGCCAGCAGCTTCGAGGGCTTGAACACTGAAGCTTTCTTT.